Listed below are T cell receptor beta chains from one sample, sequenced in a study of shared clonotypes between healthy human individuals. The assay was immunoSEQ multiplex PCR, and TCRdb's table has in-frame clones only and misses some. The sample has around 1.9 million clones; roughly 91% are singletons. The sample was naive CD8+ T cells from PBMCs. Receptors were obtained from a man between 18 and 35 years old in good health. Some clones in this sample may be carry-over from other donors' samples. CDR3s include the opening cysteine and the closing phenylalanine or tryptophan. The D gene is left open where the match is weak. Not all rows give a size; the values are once, few, many and, for expanded clones, a class.

d_call clone_size j_call v_call cdr3_aa cdr3_nt
TRBD2 NA TRBJ2-7 TRBV9 CASSAPEGLAEEQYF TGTGCCAGCAGCGCCCCGGAGGGACTAGCGGAAGAGCAGTACTTC
NA few TRBJ1-2 TRBV10-1 CASSESITDSIYGYTF TGCGCCAGCAGTGAGTCAATTACGGACAGTATCTATGGCTACACCTTC
TRBD2 NA TRBJ2-5 TRBV7-9 CASSLTSRTSGNKETQYF TGTGCCAGCAGCCTCACCTCCCGGACTAGCGGAAACAAAGAGACCCAGTACTTC
NA NA TRBJ2-7 TRBV27 CASSPWGASYEQYF TGTGCCAGCAGTCCATGGGGGGCCTCCTACGAGCAGTACTTC
NA NA TRBJ2-5 TRBV7-3 CASSLRPGEGETQYF TGTGCCAGCAGCTTACGTCCGGGTGAGGGTGAGACCCAGTACTTC
NA NA TRBJ2-6 TRBV14 CASSPGGANVLTF TGTGCCAGCAGCCCGGGTGGGGCCAACGTCCTGACTTTC
NA NA TRBJ2-3 TRBV7-3 CASSPRGGTSTDTQYF TGTGCCAGCAGCCCACGGGGCGGTACTAGCACAGATACGCAGTATTTT
TRBD2 NA TRBJ2-1 TRBV7-6 CASSLGAGGPRNEQFF TGTGCCAGCAGCTTAGGGGCGGGAGGGCCTAGGAATGAGCAGTTCTTC
NA few TRBJ1-1 TRBV7-9 CASRFGGDNTEAFF TGTGCCAGCAGGTTTGGGGGTGACAACACTGAAGCTTTCTTT
NA NA TRBJ2-7 TRBV11-2 CASSLDLPGVGEQYF TGTGCCAGCAGCTTAGATTTACCGGGAGTAGGTGAGCAGTACTTC
NA NA TRBJ2-7 TRBV29-1 CSVVGFGTSYEQYF TGCAGCGTTGTAGGTTTTGGTACGTCCTACGAGCAGTACTTC
NA NA TRBJ2-2 TRBV4-1 CASSPMGQGMDTGELFF TGCGCCAGCAGCCCCATGGGGCAGGGTATGGACACCGGGGAGCTGTTTTTT
NA few TRBJ1-1 TRBV6-5 CASSLTEDTEAFF TGTGCCAGCAGTTTGACAGAAGACACTGAAGCTTTCTTT
TRBD2 NA TRBJ2-2 TRBV28 CASSLGGGLDGELFF TGTGCCAGCAGTTTGGGCGGGGGTTTGGACGGGGAGCTGTTTTTT
NA NA TRBJ2-7 TRBV9 CASSVVPGESYEQYF TGTGCCAGCAGCGTGGTACCGGGGGAGTCCTACGAGCAGTACTTC
TRBD1 NA TRBJ2-2 TRBV9 CASSVAATGVGGELFF TGTGCCAGCAGCGTAGCTGCCACAGGGGTTGGCGGGGAGCTGTTTTTT
TRBD1 NA TRBJ1-2 TRBV27 CASSADRGGGGYTF TGTGCCAGCAGTGCGGACAGGGGCGGTGGTGGCTACACCTTC
NA few TRBJ2-3 TRBV2 CASSEAGQSSGLTDTQYF TGTGCCAGCAGTGAGGCGGGGCAGAGTAGCGGACTCACAGATACGCAGTATTTT
NA NA TRBJ1-1 TRBV13 CASSGGPNTEAFF TGTGCCAGCAGCGGGGGGCCCAACACTGAAGCTTTCTTT
NA NA TRBJ1-2 TRBV5-4 CASSLGPANYGYTF TGTGCCAGCAGCTTGGGGCCAGCCAACTATGGCTACACCTTC
TRBD2 NA TRBJ2-7 TRBV7-8 CASSRLAGQLYEQYF TGTGCCAGCAGCCGACTAGCGGGGCAGCTCTACGAGCAGTACTTC
TRBD1 once TRBJ2-1 TRBV14 CASSQGTGRGLLHEQFF TGTGCCAGCAGCCAAGGGACAGGCAGGGGGCTGTTGCATGAGCAGTTCTTC
TRBD1 once TRBJ2-1 TRBV29-1 CSVEGFGTGGYNEQFF TGCAGCGTTGAAGGGTTCGGGACAGGGGGCTACAATGAGCAGTTCTTC
TRBD1 NA TRBJ2-1 TRBV19 CASGQGLIEQFF TGTGCCAGCGGACAGGGGTTGATTGAGCAGTTCTTC
NA few TRBJ1-2 TRBV19 CASSSRRTVDGYTF TGTGCCAGTAGTAGTAGGCGGACAGTCGATGGCTACACCTTC
NA NA TRBJ1-1 TRBV30 CAWSVGRNTEAFF TGTGCCTGGAGTGTGGGAAGGAACACTGAAGCTTTCTTT
NA NA TRBJ2-3 TRBV25-1 CATFTDTQYF TGTGCCACTTTCACAGATACGCAGTATTTT
NA NA TRBJ1-2 TRBV27 CASSPGGAPSRGYTF TGTGCCAGCAGCCCTGGGGGGGCACCCTCGAGGGGCTACACCTTC
NA NA TRBJ2-3 TRBV11-2 CASSSGTLLTDTQYF TGTGCCAGCAGCTCAGGGACACTCCTAACAGATACGCAGTATTTT
NA NA TRBJ2-7 TRBV5-5 CASSLVVGHYEQYF TGTGCCAGCAGCTTGGTGGTAGGACACTACGAGCAGTACTTC
NA NA TRBJ1-2 TRBV15 CATSPGPGAHGPNYGYTF TGTGCCACCAGCCCTGGGCCGGGGGCGCATGGTCCGAACTATGGCTACACCTTC
TRBD2 NA TRBJ2-2 TRBV11-2 CASSPRGLAGMPPGELFF TGTGCCAGCAGCCCTAGGGGACTAGCGGGCATGCCCCCCGGGGAGCTGTTTTTT
NA NA TRBJ1-1 TRBV7-9 CASSLYGEATEAFF TGTGCCAGCAGCTTATACGGGGAAGCCACTGAAGCTTTCTTT
NA few TRBJ2-7 TRBV13 CASSFGTPANEQYF TGTGCCAGCAGCTTTGGGACACCCGCCAACGAGCAGTACTTC
NA NA TRBJ2-3 TRBV9 CASSSHGESTDTQYF TGTGCCAGCAGCAGTCACGGGGAAAGCACAGATACGCAGTATTTT
NA NA TRBJ2-6 TRBV1 CTSRDAGANVLTF TGCACCAGCAGGGATGCAGGGGCCAACGTCCTGACTTTC
NA NA TRBJ2-1 TRBV7-9 CASSLWQGPEQFF TGTGCCAGCAGCTTATGGCAGGGGCCTGAGCAGTTCTTC
TRBD1 NA TRBJ2-7 TRBV7-9 CASSLGSGTGVPYEQYF TGTGCCAGCAGCTTAGGGTCCGGGACAGGGGTCCCCTACGAGCAGTACTTC
TRBD1 NA TRBJ2-7 TRBV28 CASRDREYEQYF TGTGCCAGCAGGGACAGGGAGTACGAGCAGTACTTC
TRBD1 NA TRBJ1-1 TRBV5-4 CASSPYRGLAEAFF TGTGCCAGCAGCCCGTACAGGGGTTTGGCTGAAGCTTTCTTT
TRBD2 NA TRBJ2-3 TRBV27 CASSHNLAGGPDTQYF TGTGCCAGCAGCCATAACCTAGCGGGAGGGCCGGATACGCAGTATTTT
NA NA TRBJ1-3 TRBV19 CASSVDRTPGNTIYF TGTGCCAGTAGTGTTGACAGGACCCCTGGAAACACCATATATTTT
NA NA TRBJ2-1 TRBV11-2 CASSLDPAAARYEQFF TGTGCCAGCAGCTTAGATCCCGCAGCGGCCCGGTATGAGCAGTTCTTC
NA NA TRBJ1-2 TRBV28 CASRFPGALSAYGYTF TGTGCCAGCAGGTTCCCGGGAGCTCTTTCGGCTTATGGCTACACCTTC
NA NA TRBJ1-5 TRBV14 CASSEGLDQPQHF TGTGCCAGCAGCGAAGGGTTAGATCAGCCCCAGCATTTT
NA NA TRBJ1-2 TRBV23-1 CASSHLGRQDLYGYTF TGCGCCAGCAGTCATCTCGGCCGGCAAGACCTATATGGCTACACCTTC
TRBD2 NA TRBJ2-5 TRBV4-2 CASSQVAGLIEETQYF TGTGCCAGCAGCCAGGTAGCGGGACTCATAGAAGAGACCCAGTACTTC
NA once TRBJ1-2 TRBV21-1 CASSNRTGGVFFYGYTF TGTGCCAGCAGCAATCGGACAGGGGGCGTTTTCTTCTATGGCTACACCTTC
TRBD2 NA TRBJ2-3 TRBV5-1 CASSLQGLAAGTDTQYF TGCGCCAGCAGCTTGCAGGGACTAGCGGCTGGGACAGATACGCAGTATTTT
NA NA TRBJ2-2 TRBV9 CASRPQGSGELFF TGTGCCAGCAGACCCCAGGGATCCGGGGAGCTGTTTTTT
TRBD2 NA TRBJ2-5 TRBV7-8 CASSLGLLQETQYF TGTGCCAGCAGCTTGGGACTACTTCAAGAGACCCAGTACTTC
NA NA TRBJ2-1 TRBV29-1 CSVEDYSTGGNEQFF TGCAGCGTCGAGGACTATTCGACTGGAGGCAATGAGCAGTTCTTC
NA once TRBJ2-5 TRBV6-5 CASSYEGSETQYF TGTGCCAGCAGTTACGAAGGAAGTGAGACCCAGTACTTC
NA once TRBJ1-4 TRBV6-5 CASSQKTGLGEKLFF TGTGCCAGCAGCCAAAAAACAGGATTGGGTGAAAAACTGTTTTTT
NA once TRBJ2-2 TRBV4-1 CASSQEAGRGAGELFF TGCGCCAGCAGCCAAGAAGCAGGTCGGGGAGCCGGGGAGCTGTTTTTT
NA NA TRBJ2-2 TRBV5-1 CASSPRTSGVGGTGELFF TGCGCCAGCAGCCCCAGGACCTCAGGGGTCGGGGGCACCGGGGAGCTGTTTTTT
NA NA TRBJ1-2 TRBV29-1 CSVDFGPSYGYTF TGCAGCGTCGACTTCGGGCCTTCTTATGGCTACACCTTC
NA NA TRBJ2-7 TRBV6-5 CASSYYGGAGEQYF TGTGCCAGCAGTTACTATGGGGGGGCAGGCGAGCAGTACTTC
NA NA TRBJ1-4 TRBV19 CASRKSDSASGMELFF TGTGCCAGTAGGAAATCGGACAGCGCCTCTGGAATGGAACTGTTTTTT
NA few TRBJ2-7 TRBV9 CASSVGGVGYEQYF TGTGCCAGCAGCGTAGGAGGGGTCGGCTACGAGCAGTACTTC